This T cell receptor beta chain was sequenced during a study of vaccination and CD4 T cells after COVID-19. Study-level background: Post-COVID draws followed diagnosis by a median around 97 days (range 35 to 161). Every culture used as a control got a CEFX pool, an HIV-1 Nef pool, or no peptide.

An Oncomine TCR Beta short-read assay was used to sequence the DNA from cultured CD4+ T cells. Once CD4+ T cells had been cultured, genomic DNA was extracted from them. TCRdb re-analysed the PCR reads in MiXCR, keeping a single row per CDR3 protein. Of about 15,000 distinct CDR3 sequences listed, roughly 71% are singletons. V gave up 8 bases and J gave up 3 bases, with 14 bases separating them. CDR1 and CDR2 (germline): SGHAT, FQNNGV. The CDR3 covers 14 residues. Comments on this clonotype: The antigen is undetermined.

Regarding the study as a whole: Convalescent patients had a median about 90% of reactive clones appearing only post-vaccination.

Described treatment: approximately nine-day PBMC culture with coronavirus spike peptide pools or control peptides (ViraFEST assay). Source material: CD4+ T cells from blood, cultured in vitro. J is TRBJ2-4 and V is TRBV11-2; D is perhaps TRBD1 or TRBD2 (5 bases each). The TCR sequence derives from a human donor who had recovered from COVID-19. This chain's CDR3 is CASGGGDVKNIQYF. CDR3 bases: TGTGCCAGCGGTGGGGGTGATGTCAAAAACATTCAGTACTTC. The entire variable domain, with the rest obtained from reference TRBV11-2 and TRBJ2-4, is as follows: EAGVAQSPRYKIIEKRQSVAFWCNPISGHATLYWYQQILGQGPKLLIQFQNNGVVDDSQLPKDRFSAERLKGVDSTLKIQPAKLEDSAVYLCASGGGDVKNIQYFGAGTRLSVL.